This note documents a single T cell receptor (beta chain) sequence. This record belongs to a study of cytomegalovirus exposure and HLA in healthy donors. Clones were read by immunoSEQ multiplex PCR, and TCRdb kept only the in-frame ones, dropping some. Among some 150,000 clones listed, 91% were seen once. Losses at the gene ends were 7 bases for V and 2 bases for J; bases not matched to a gene: 11. Germline loops: CDR1 SEHNR, CDR2 FQNEAQ (reference sequence). This CDR3 has 15 residues. The sample was PBMCs. This receptor was identified in a man aged 18 to 29 in good health and CMV-seronegative. V usage is TRBV7-9 and J usage is TRBJ2-7, with 7 bases fitting TRBD1. CDR3: CASTEQMTGPYEQYF. The CDR3 region has the DNA TGTGCCAGCACCGAACAGATGACAGGGCCCTACGAGCAGTACTTC.